This T cell receptor (beta chain) was sequenced in a study of T cells in Graves' hyperthyroidism and ophthalmopathy. The overall study: Before treatment of any kind, peripheral blood was taken at initial diagnosis.

The table lists this clonotype with many counts. The target antigen is unknown. The CDR3 has 16 amino acids. With 3 bases clipped from V and 1 base from J, the junction kept 8 bases outside the gene matches. The germline V gene has CDR1 SGHVS and CDR2 FQNEAQ. Study findings and constraints: The model anticipated ophthalmopathy a median about six months pre-onset. Peripheral blood also featured most of the thyroid clonotypes expanded above 0.001.

Authors of the study amplified TCR beta CDR3 regions from RNA transcripts. HTBI primers were the set used in a first-round RT-PCR of the TCR CDR3. Each CDR3 protein is one row after TCRdb ran MiXCR on the multiplex PCR reads. Of under 350,000 distinct CDR3 sequences in the sample, roughly 13% were seen once. The study left out patients who had uncontrolled infection, other autoimmune disease, pregnancy or lactation. The specimen sequenced was blood. The receptor was derived from a middle-aged woman with Graves' ophthalmopathy. J is TRBJ1-1 and V is TRBV7-8, with TRBD1 identical over 7 bases. The CDR3 bases are TGTGCCAGCAGCTTTGCGACAGGGCCCGGGAACACTGAAGCTTTCTTT. Protein product: CASSFATGPGNTEAFF.